The entry below gives a single T cell receptor (beta chain) sequence along with its context. Sequencing used immunoSEQ multiplex PCR; TCRdb keeps in-frame clones, though not all of them. The table has around 62,000 clones, 80% to 90% seen once; the top ten hold roughly 12%. From germline, CDR1 is MDHEN and CDR2 SYDVKM. V lost 2 bases to trimming and J lost 7 bases, with 5 bases between them. The CDR3 is 12 amino acids. These data originate in a study of OX40 agonist ivuxolimab in advanced cancers. About the research overall: Patient treatment consisted of intravenous ivuxolimab administration every 2 weeks at 0.01 to 10 mg/kg.

This sequence originates from an adult with an advanced solid tumor such as melanoma, head and neck, liver or kidney cancer. The rearrangement uses TRBV28 and TRBJ2-2; D gene unclear. The sample was CD4+ or CD8+ T cells sorted from blood, taken in a trial of the OX40 agonist ivuxolimab. The CDR3 region is CASSLVFGELFF. CDR3 nucleotides: TGTGCCAGCAGTTTAGTGTTCGGGGAGCTGTTTTTT.